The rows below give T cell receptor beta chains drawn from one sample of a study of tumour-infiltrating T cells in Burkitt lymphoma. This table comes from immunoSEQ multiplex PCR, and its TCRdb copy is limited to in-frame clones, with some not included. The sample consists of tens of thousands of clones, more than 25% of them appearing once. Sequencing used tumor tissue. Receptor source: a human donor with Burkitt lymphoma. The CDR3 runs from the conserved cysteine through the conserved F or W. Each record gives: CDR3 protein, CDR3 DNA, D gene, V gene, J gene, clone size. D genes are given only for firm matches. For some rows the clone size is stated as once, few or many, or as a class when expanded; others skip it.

cdr3_aa: CASTRDRDSYEQYF
cdr3_nt: TGTGCCAGCACCCGGGACAGGGACTCCTACGAGCAGTACTTC
d_call: TRBD1
v_call: TRBV25-1
j_call: TRBJ2-7
clone_size: -

cdr3_aa: CATTKDRGRYEQYF
cdr3_nt: TGTGCCACCACCAAAGACAGGGGGCGGTACGAGCAGTACTTC
d_call: TRBD1
v_call: TRBV15
j_call: TRBJ2-7
clone_size: -

cdr3_aa: CASSSTSYGYTF
cdr3_nt: TGTGCCAGCAGCTCCACAAGCTATGGCTACACCTTC
d_call: -
v_call: TRBV11-2
j_call: TRBJ1-2
clone_size: -

cdr3_aa: CASSSGYEQYF
cdr3_nt: TGTGCCAGCTCTTCAGGGTACGAGCAGTACTTC
d_call: -
v_call: TRBV18
j_call: TRBJ2-7
clone_size: few

cdr3_aa: CASSHLVPGQGSTDTQYF
cdr3_nt: TGTGCCAGCTCACACCTCGTCCCGGGACAGGGTAGCACAGATACGCAGTATTTT
d_call: TRBD1
v_call: TRBV18
j_call: TRBJ2-3
clone_size: -

cdr3_aa: CASTGTGPYTEAFF
cdr3_nt: TGTGCCAGCACTGGGACAGGCCCCTACACTGAAGCTTTCTTT
d_call: TRBD1
v_call: TRBV6-5
j_call: TRBJ1-1
clone_size: -

cdr3_aa: CASSAAGDSPLHF
cdr3_nt: TGTGCCAGCTCGGCAGCGGGGGATTCACCCCTCCACTTT
d_call: -
v_call: TRBV18
j_call: TRBJ1-6
clone_size: -

cdr3_aa: CASSEQKRAEAFF
cdr3_nt: TGTGCCAGCAGTGAACAGAAGAGGGCTGAAGCTTTCTTT
d_call: -
v_call: TRBV2
j_call: TRBJ1-1
clone_size: -

cdr3_aa: CASSHPGQGGYGYTF
cdr3_nt: TGTGCCAGCAGCCATCCGGGACAGGGTGGCTATGGCTACACCTTC
d_call: TRBD1
v_call: TRBV4-2
j_call: TRBJ1-2
clone_size: -

cdr3_aa: CASRATSGGVETQYF
cdr3_nt: TGTGCCAGCAGGGCGACTAGCGGGGGGGTAGAGACCCAGTACTTC
d_call: TRBD2
v_call: TRBV2
j_call: TRBJ2-5
clone_size: few

cdr3_aa: CASSRQGAGTGELFF
cdr3_nt: TGTGCCAGCAGTCGACAGGGGGCCGGCACCGGGGAGCTGTTTTTT
d_call: TRBD1
v_call: TRBV6-1
j_call: TRBJ2-2
clone_size: few

cdr3_aa: CASSVDRADTIYF
cdr3_nt: TGTGCCAGCAGTGTGGACAGGGCTGACACCATATATTTT
d_call: TRBD1
v_call: TRBV2
j_call: TRBJ1-3
clone_size: -

cdr3_aa: CASSLGIGESNQPQHF
cdr3_nt: TGTGCCAGCAGCTTGGGAATCGGGGAGAGCAATCAGCCCCAGCATTTT
d_call: -
v_call: TRBV5-5
j_call: TRBJ1-5
clone_size: -

cdr3_aa: CASSLGGNDDTEAFF
cdr3_nt: TGCGCCAGCAGCTTGGGAGGGAATGATGACACTGAAGCTTTCTTT
d_call: -
v_call: TRBV5-1
j_call: TRBJ1-1
clone_size: few

cdr3_aa: CSVARTSGASTDTQYF
cdr3_nt: TGCAGCGTTGCCCGGACTAGCGGGGCTAGCACAGATACGCAGTATTTT
d_call: TRBD2
v_call: TRBV29-1
j_call: TRBJ2-3
clone_size: -

cdr3_aa: CASSQEHDNSPLHF
cdr3_nt: TGTGCCAGCAGCCAAGAACACGATAATTCACCCCTCCACTTT
d_call: -
v_call: TRBV4-2
j_call: TRBJ1-6
clone_size: few

cdr3_aa: CASSRRSGGLYEQYF
cdr3_nt: TGTGCCAGCAGCCGACGGTCCGGGGGGCTCTACGAGCAGTACTTC
d_call: -
v_call: TRBV7-2
j_call: TRBJ2-7
clone_size: -

cdr3_aa: CASSLAGRVDGELFF
cdr3_nt: TGTGCCAGCAGCTTGGCCGGAAGGGTCGACGGGGAGCTGTTTTTT
d_call: -
v_call: TRBV5-8
j_call: TRBJ2-2
clone_size: few

cdr3_aa: CASSGGNNNEQFF
cdr3_nt: TGTGCCAGCAGTGGAGGGAACAACAATGAGCAGTTCTTC
d_call: -
v_call: TRBV2
j_call: TRBJ2-1
clone_size: -

cdr3_aa: CASSRDSSYEQYF
cdr3_nt: TGTGCCAGCAGCCGGGACAGCTCCTACGAGCAGTACTTC
d_call: TRBD1
v_call: TRBV4-2
j_call: TRBJ2-7
clone_size: -

cdr3_aa: CASNRQGYYGYTF
cdr3_nt: TGTGCCAGCAACCGACAGGGGTACTATGGCTACACCTTC
d_call: TRBD1
v_call: TRBV2
j_call: TRBJ1-2
clone_size: few

cdr3_aa: CAIRGTGTNEQFF
cdr3_nt: TGTGCCATCAGAGGGACAGGTACGAATGAGCAGTTCTTC
d_call: TRBD1
v_call: TRBV10-3
j_call: TRBJ2-1
clone_size: -

cdr3_aa: CASSSLGNQPQHF
cdr3_nt: TGTGCCAGCTCCTCCTTGGGCAATCAGCCCCAGCATTTT
d_call: -
v_call: TRBV7-2
j_call: TRBJ1-5
clone_size: few

cdr3_aa: CASSVLQGPGNTIYF
cdr3_nt: TGTGCCAGCAGCGTGCTACAGGGTCCCGGAAACACCATATATTTT
d_call: -
v_call: TRBV9
j_call: TRBJ1-3
clone_size: -

cdr3_aa: CASSEATRTVLAGYTF
cdr3_nt: TGTGCCAGCAGCGAAGCTACACGGACGGTCCTCGCGGGCTACACCTTC
d_call: -
v_call: TRBV7-9
j_call: TRBJ1-2
clone_size: few

cdr3_aa: CASSLAPGAGETQYF
cdr3_nt: TGCGCCAGCAGCTTGGCCCCTGGAGCGGGAGAGACCCAGTACTTC
d_call: -
v_call: TRBV5-1
j_call: TRBJ2-5
clone_size: -

cdr3_aa: CASSQAGGRVRAPADTEAFF
cdr3_nt: TGCGCCAGCAGCCAAGCGGGGGGCAGGGTAAGGGCCCCGGCGGACACTGAAGCTTTCTTT
d_call: -
v_call: TRBV4-1
j_call: TRBJ1-1
clone_size: few

cdr3_aa: CASSFHGTAVRGEQYF
cdr3_nt: TGTGCCAGCAGTTTTCACGGGACAGCCGTTCGGGGCGAGCAGTACTTC
d_call: TRBD1
v_call: TRBV28
j_call: TRBJ2-7
clone_size: few